One and the same sample provided the 17 T cell receptor beta chains below, sequenced in a study of blood T cell repertoires in COVID-19. Profiled with immunoSEQ multiplex PCR; TCRdb holds only in-frame clones, not every one. The sample lists tens of thousands of clones, 70% to 80% occurring once. The sample was peripheral blood. The receptors come from a woman in her 70s with acute or convalescent COVID-19.

CDR3 in DNA: TGTGCCAGCAGTTTAGCAGGAAACTCTGGAAACACCATATATTTT. Translation gives CASSLAGNSGNTIYF. This chain joins TRBV28 and TRBJ1-3; the D is unclear. The germline V gene has CDR1 MDHEN and CDR2 SYDVKM. Deletions cut 2 bases from V and 0 bases from J, with 8 bases between. The CDR3 has 15 amino acids. The full variable domain, with the rest looked up from reference TRBV28 and TRBJ1-3, is DVKVTQSSRYLVKRTGEKVFLECVQDMDHENMFWYRQDPGLGLRLIYFSYDVKMKEKGDIPEGYSVSREKKERFSLILESASTNQTSMYLCASSLAGNSGNTIYFGEGSWLTVV.

This chain links TRBV7-9 with TRBJ1-6; D is unresolved. The germline V gene has CDR1 SEHNR and CDR2 FQNEAQ (reference sequence). Trimming left V 4 bases short and J 14 bases short, with 9 bases between. The CDR3 consists of 11 residues. CDR3 DNA: TGTGCCAGCAGCTCCGAGGGTTCCCTCCACTTT. This translates into CASSSEGSLHF.

Only a few counts were recorded for this clone. The V call is TRBV6-5, the J call TRBJ1-2; 9 nucleotides align to TRBD1. The CDR3 contains 13 residues. CDR1 MNHEY and CDR2 SVGAGI come from the germline V gene. V trimming: 4 bases; J trimming: 14 bases; junction bases outside the gene matches: 11. CDR3 coding DNA: TGTGCCAGCAGTTTTACCCTTAGGGACAGGGAGACCTTC. It encodes CASSFTLRDRETF.

This rearrangement joins TRBV11-3 to TRBJ2-1, with a possible D match to TRBD1 (5 bases). Germline CDR1 and CDR2: SGHNT and YENEEA. V dropped 3 bases and J dropped 13 bases, with 10 bases sitting between them. This CDR3 has 11 residues. In DNA, the CDR3 is TGTGCCAGCAGCTTCGACAGCAAACAGTTCTTC. This translates into CASSFDSKQFF.

The table lists this clone with many counts. The chain recombines TRBV29-1 with TRBJ1-2; D may be TRBD1 (5 bases). The length of the CDR3 is 11 residues. The V gene lost 7 bases and the J gene lost 8 bases, with 14 bases spanning the gap. The V gene's germline CDR1 is SQVTM and CDR2 ANQGSEA. CDR3 loop: CSAHTGEGYTF. The CDR3 DNA is TGCAGCGCTCATACAGGAGAGGGCTACACCTTC.

The CDR3 DNA follows: TGTGCCAGCTACCTCCGGGACTACAATGAGCAGTTCTTC. It is translated as CASYLRDYNEQFF. The chain links TRBV6-5 to TRBJ2-1; D is perhaps TRBD2 (5 bases). Looked up from germline, CDR1 is MNHEY and CDR2 is SVGAGI. The CDR3 totals 13 residues. Trimming stripped 8 bases from V and 3 bases from J, with 11 bases between.

The J gene is TRBJ2-5, the V gene TRBV7-7; 10 bases match TRBD1. V gave up 4 bases and J gave up 3 bases; unmatched junction bases: 2. This CDR3 contains 14 residues. Germline CDR1 is SSHAT and CDR2 is FNYEAQ (reference sequence). CDR3: CASSSDRGEETQYF. CDR3 in DNA: TGTGCCAGCAGCTCGGACAGGGGGGAAGAGACCCAGTACTTC.

This clone was counted only a few times. This chain joins TRBV7-2 and TRBJ2-7; no clear D. Germline CDR1 is SGHTA and CDR2 is FQGNSA. The CDR3 sequence is 13 residues long. Deletions cut 3 bases from V and 1 base from J, with 7 bases between. The CDR3 DNA is TGTGCCAGCAGCTTTGTACAGTCCTACGAGCAGTACTTC. It specifies CASSFVQSYEQYF. Drawing the rest from reference TRBV7-2 and TRBJ2-7, the complete variable domain is GAGVSQSPSNKVTEKGKDVELRCDPISGHTALYWYRQSLGQGLEFLIYFQGNSAPDKSGLPSDRFSAERTGGSVSTLTIQRTQQEDSAVYLCASSFVQSYEQYFGPGTRLTVT.

J is TRBJ2-1 and V is TRBV7-2; no firm D call. The germline V and J ends were trimmed by 3 bases and 7 bases, with 16 bases remaining between them. CDR1 and CDR2 from the germline V gene are SGHTA and FQGNSA. The CDR3 sequence is 15 residues long. The CDR3 region has the DNA TGTGCCAGCAGCTTCGCGGCAGCCGTTAGGAATGAGCAGTTCTTC. Protein sequence: CASSFAAAVRNEQFF. The full variable domain, completed using reference TRBV7-2 and TRBJ2-1, is GAGVSQSPSNKVTEKGKDVELRCDPISGHTALYWYRQSLGQGLEFLIYFQGNSAPDKSGLPSDRFSAERTGGSVSTLTIQRTQQEDSAVYLCASSFAAAVRNEQFFGPGTRLTVL.

The chain combines TRBV10-3 with TRBJ1-1, with 8 positions matching TRBD1. Germline assignment: CDR1 ENHRY and CDR2 SYGVKD. The CDR3 runs to 13 residues. V was clipped by 11 bases and J by 5 bases; unmatched bases: 10. Here the CDR3 reads CAVKQGVWTEAFF. Here the CDR3 DNA reads TGTGCCGTCAAACAGGGGGTTTGGACTGAAGCTTTCTTT.

This chain joins TRBV2 and TRBJ2-5; TRBD2 aligns across 7 bases. This CDR3 contains 14 residues. CDR1 SNHLY and CDR2 FYNNEI come from the germline V gene. V shed 3 bases, J shed 5 bases, and the junction held 6 bases outside the gene matches. CDR3 DNA: TGTGCCAGCAGTGAGACCCCAGCGGGGGAGACCCAGTACTTC. Translation gives CASSETPAGETQYF. Drawing the rest from reference TRBV2 and TRBJ2-5, the complete variable domain is EPEVTQTPSHQVTQMGQEVILRCVPISNHLYFYWYRQILGQKVEFLVSFYNNEISEKSEIFDDQFSVERPDGSNFTLKIRSTKLEDSAMYFCASSETPAGETQYFGPGTRLLVL.

The chain couples TRBV6-7 to TRBJ1-5, with D perhaps matching TRBD1 (6 bases). TRBV6-7 is filed as an ORF, its function uncertain. The CDR3 spans 12 residues. Trimming took off 7 bases at V and 8 bases at J, with 12 bases between the two ends. The CDR3 nucleotides are TGTGCCAGCATCTTAAGGACAGAGCCCCAGCATTTT. The encoded protein is CASILRTEPQHF.

This chain joins TRBV4-3 and TRBJ2-7, with D maybe TRBD1 (6 bases). CDR3 size: 15 residues. Trimming shortened V by 0 bases and J by 3 bases, and 12 bases separated the two germline ends. Germline CDR1 is LGHNA and CDR2 is YSLEER. This CDR3 reads CASSQETGWNYEQYF. The CDR3 coding sequence is TGCGCCAGCAGCCAAGAAACAGGGTGGAACTACGAGCAGTACTTC.

J is TRBJ1-1 and V is TRBV6-7, with D possibly being TRBD1 (6 bases). TRBV6-7 carries the ORF label, with uncertain function. The CDR3 is 17 residues long. The germline V and J ends were trimmed by 1 base and 0 bases, with 15 bases remaining between them. CDR3 residues: CASSYWSQGLMNTEAFF. DNA of the CDR3: TGTGCCAGCAGTTACTGGAGTCAGGGGTTAATGAACACTGAAGCTTTCTTT.

This clone was counted ten times or more. The rearrangement joins TRBV7-2 to TRBJ1-2; a possible D gene is TRBD1 (5 bases). Trimming removed 0 bases at V and 4 bases at J, with 12 bases between. The CDR3 length is 15 residues. In germline, CDR1 is SGHTA, CDR2 FQGNSA. CDR3 in DNA: TGTGCCAGCAGCTTAGCGACAGATCCAACCTATGGCTACACCTTC. Amino acid sequence: CASSLATDPTYGYTF.

The chain is built from TRBV27 and TRBJ2-7, with 7 nucleotides matching TRBD1. The CDR3 sequence is 15 residues long. CDR1 and CDR2 from the germline V gene are MNHEY and SMNVEV (reference sequence). J was trimmed by 6 bases and V by 2 bases; bases with no gene match: 10. CDR3 coding DNA: TGTGCCAGCAGTTTAATTAGACAGGGCGTGATCGAGCAGTACTTC. It encodes CASSLIRQGVIEQYF.

The genes are TRBV11-3 and TRBJ2-1; weak D call: TRBD2 (5 bases). Trimming shortened V by 3 bases and J by 7 bases, and 13 bases separated the two germline ends. Per the germline V gene, CDR1 is SGHNT and CDR2 is YENEEA. This CDR3 has 14 residues. CDR3: CASSLGRGSNEQFF. CDR3 coding DNA: TGTGCCAGCAGCTTGGGAAGAGGGAGTAATGAGCAGTTCTTC.